This is a list of T cell receptor beta chains from one sample in a study of cytomegalovirus exposure and HLA in healthy donors. The method was immunoSEQ multiplex PCR; TCRdb's version includes in-frame clones alone and lacks a portion of them. Of about 110,000 clones listed, roughly 82% are singletons. Sequenced sample: PBMCs. The receptors here all came from a male donor in good health and CMV-seropositive. Each CDR3 is given without its conserved first and last residue.

>TRBV7-2|13
ASSLGSGTQETQY
>TRBV5-4|12
ASSPQRGGHTQY
>TRBV5-4|14
ASSLASGRSYNEQF
>TRBV4-3|13
ASSQGAGGLYEQY
>TRBV4-2|13
ASSRAGGAYNEQF
>TRBV28|11
ASRNLRGSEAF
>TRBV15|10
ATSRDLTEAF
>TRBV4-3|14
ASSQNSGGFRETQY
>TRBV4-3|10
ASSQAGYGYT
>TRBV4-2|14
ASSQEGHLSNNEQF
>TRBV27|11
ASSPIQGHEQF
>TRBV4-1|11
ASSPTQGYEQY
>TRBV12-2|12
ASRNRDRGHEQY
>TRBV12-5|11
ASGLYGQGPYT
>TRBV5-1|12
ASSLEGDRREAF
>TRBV28|10
ASSRQGYRYT
>TRBV5-5|13
ASSSSGTGAYEQY
>TRBV5-4|10
ASEGETYEQY
>TRBV30|11
AWSEGNSGEQY
>TRBV28|13
ASSPADRGYTEAF
>TRBV28|12
ASSSGGSNQPQH
>TRBV29-1|12
SVEPGQYNSPLH
>TRBV6-5|13
ASSSGTSGMREQY
>TRBV19|12
ATQQGARNSPLH
>TRBV7-3|12
ASSLGAKGGEQY
>TRBV18|12
ASSLRQGTYEQY
>TRBV28|15
ASSSGTGLFSNQPQH
>TRBV5-4|15
ASRQETSGGYTDTQY
>TRBV28|15
ASSPSLTGSNTDTQY
>TRBV6-1|10
ASSGQGEGYT
>TRBV18|12
ASSSRGTNTEAF
>TRBV7-2|14
ASSLAPRQGAQGYT
>TRBV4-3|12
ASSQVAGHSPLH
>TRBV19|15
ASCESCRGDIQETQY
>TRBV7-9|11
ASSRTSGQPQH
>TRBV27|13
ASSSNWQGRVEQY
>TRBV5-4|13
ASSLAGSGNQPQH
>TRBV5-6|15
ASSLGRQRGGYNEQF
>TRBV15|13
ATSREGGSSYEQY
>TRBV4-1|12
ASSHDLPGNEQF
>TRBV28|10
ASSLRYSPAA
>TRBV7-2|10
ASSPFNYGYT
>TRBV27|10
ASSLYRGEQY